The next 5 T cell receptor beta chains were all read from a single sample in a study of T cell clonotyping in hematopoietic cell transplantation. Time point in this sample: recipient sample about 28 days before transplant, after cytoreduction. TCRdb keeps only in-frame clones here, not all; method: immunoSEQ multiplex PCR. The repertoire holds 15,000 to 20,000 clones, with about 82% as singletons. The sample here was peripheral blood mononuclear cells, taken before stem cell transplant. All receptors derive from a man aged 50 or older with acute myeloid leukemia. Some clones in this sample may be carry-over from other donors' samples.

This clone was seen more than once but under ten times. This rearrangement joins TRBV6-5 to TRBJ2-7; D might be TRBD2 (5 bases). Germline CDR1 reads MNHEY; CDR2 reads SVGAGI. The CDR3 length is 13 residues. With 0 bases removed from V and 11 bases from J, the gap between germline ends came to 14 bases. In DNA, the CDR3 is TGTGCCAGCAGTTACTCGATGGAGAGGGCTGAGTACTTC. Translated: CASSYSMERAEYF.

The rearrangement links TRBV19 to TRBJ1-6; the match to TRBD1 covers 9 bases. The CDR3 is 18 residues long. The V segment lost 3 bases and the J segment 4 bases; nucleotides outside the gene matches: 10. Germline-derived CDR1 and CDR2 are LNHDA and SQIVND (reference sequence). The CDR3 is CASSILRDREEYNSPLHF. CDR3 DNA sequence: TGTGCCAGTAGTATCCTCCGGGACAGGGAAGAATATAATTCACCCCTCCACTTT.

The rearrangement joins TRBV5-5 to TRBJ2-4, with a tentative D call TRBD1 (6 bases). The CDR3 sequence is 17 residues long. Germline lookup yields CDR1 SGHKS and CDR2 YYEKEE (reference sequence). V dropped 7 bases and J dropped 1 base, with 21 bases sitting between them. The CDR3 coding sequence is TGTGCCAGCGCCAGGGGCTGGTCGTTCGGGGCCAAAAACATTCAGTACTTC. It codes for CASARGWSFGAKNIQYF.

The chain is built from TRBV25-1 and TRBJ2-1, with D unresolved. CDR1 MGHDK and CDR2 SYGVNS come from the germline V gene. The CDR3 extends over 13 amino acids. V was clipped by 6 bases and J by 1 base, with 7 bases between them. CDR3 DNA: TGTGCCAGCAGGGCAGCGTCCTACAATGAGCAGTTCTTC. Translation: CASRAASYNEQFF. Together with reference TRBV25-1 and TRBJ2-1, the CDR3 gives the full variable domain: EADIYQTPRYLVIGTGKKITLECSQTMGHDKMYWYQQDPGMELHLIHYSYGVNSTEKGDLSSESTVSRIRTEHFPLTLESARPSHTSQYLCASRAASYNEQFFGPGTRLTVL.

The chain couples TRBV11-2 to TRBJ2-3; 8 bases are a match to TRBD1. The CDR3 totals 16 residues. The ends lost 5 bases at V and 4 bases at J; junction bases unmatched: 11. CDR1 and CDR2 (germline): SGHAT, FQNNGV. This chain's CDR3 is CASSVTGQGIADTQYF. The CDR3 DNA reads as TGTGCCAGCAGCGTGACCGGACAGGGTATCGCAGATACGCAGTATTTT.